A selection of T cell receptor beta chains follows, all from one sample in a study of blood T cell repertoires in COVID-19. Clones were sequenced by immunoSEQ multiplex PCR, and TCRdb holds only the in-frame ones, with some missing. Of about 190,000 clones in the sample, approximately 81% were seen once. Sequencing used peripheral blood. The source of these receptors is a woman older than 75 with active or convalescent COVID-19. The CDR3 runs from the conserved cysteine through the conserved F or W.

v_gene,j_gene,len,CDR3aa
TRBV7-8,TRBJ2-2,16,CASSQQGAGNTGELFF
TRBV18,TRBJ2-5,13,CASSTTREETQYF
TRBV19,TRBJ1-5,17,CASRSGQGVNSNQPQHF
TRBV5-1,TRBJ2-7,14,CASSLDGISYEQYF
TRBV11-2,TRBJ1-4,15,CASSLILESQGKLFF
TRBV19,TRBJ1-4,14,CASRQGATNEKLFF
TRBV29-1,TRBJ2-3,12,CSVTPTLDTQYF
TRBV5-5,TRBJ2-2,13,CASSPDRWGELFF
TRBV18,TRBJ1-6,15,CASSPRQGENSPLHF
TRBV6-2/TRBV6-3,TRBJ2-1,17,CASSYSQAGETYNEQFF
TRBV6-5,TRBJ2-1,13,CASRQNRMNEQFF
TRBV11-2,TRBJ2-3,18,CASSLGGAPGQGGDTQYF
TRBV5-1,TRBJ2-7,14,CASSLEAGPYEQYF
TRBV5-1,TRBJ1-1,14,CASSLYAGDTEAFF
TRBV19,TRBJ1-2,13,CASSTTGRSGYTF
TRBV2,TRBJ1-5,12,CASRQTVEPQHF
TRBV3-1/TRBV3-2,TRBJ1-3,15,CASSHASSSGNTIYF
TRBV9,TRBJ1-1,12,CASSVVGGEAFF
TRBV7-2,TRBJ2-2,15,CASSLEIDRSGELFF
TRBV2,TRBJ1-4,14,CASSSDRGNEKLFF
TRBV28,TRBJ1-2,12,CASTRGVRGYTF
TRBV27,TRBJ2-1,14,CASSNRDAYNEQFF